These 4 T cell receptor beta chains originate from one sample sequenced in a study of OX40 agonist ivuxolimab in advanced cancers. Only in-frame clones appear in the TCRdb table, and some are missing; sequencing was by immunoSEQ multiplex PCR. Of 80,000 or so clones in the sample, roughly 84% were seen once. The sample consisted of CD4+ or CD8+ T cells sorted from blood, taken in a trial of the OX40 agonist ivuxolimab. The source is an adult with an advanced solid tumor such as melanoma, head and neck, liver or kidney cancer.

This chain uses TRBV6-1 with TRBJ1-5, with D possibly matching TRBD1 (5 bases). CDR1 is MNHNS, CDR2 SASEGT, per germline. This CDR3 comprises 17 residues. V lost 4 bases and J 0 bases, leaving 16 bases between the germline ends. CDR3 DNA sequence: TGTGCCAGCAGTGGTCGGGGTGCGGGGCGTAGCAATCAGCCCCAGCATTTT. Amino acids: CASSGRGAGRSNQPQHF.

The genes are TRBV11-3 and TRBJ2-2, with D possibly TRBD1 on 6 matching bases. Trimming pared 2 bases from V and 4 bases from J, leaving 8 bases between. Germline V CDR1 and CDR2: SGHNT, YENEEA. The CDR3 has 14 residues. The CDR3 DNA reads as TGTGCCAGCAGCTTAATCAGGGGCACCGGGGAGCTGTTTTTT. This translates into CASSLIRGTGELFF.

V is TRBV6-5 and J is TRBJ1-1; D is undetermined. Germline V gives CDR1 MNHEY, CDR2 SVGAGI. This CDR3 spans 13 amino acids. Trimming left V 3 bases short and J 6 bases short, with 11 bases between. As DNA, the CDR3 is TGTGCCAGCAGTTATGGTACGTTGGCTGAAGCTTTCTTT. Translating gives CASSYGTLAEAFF.

The CDR3 sequence: CASSNPGQNYGYTF. CDR3 nucleotides: TGTGCCAGCAGCAACCCGGGACAGAATTATGGCTACACCTTC. This chain uses TRBV7-6 with TRBJ1-2; 7 bases are shared with TRBD1. V dropped 5 bases and J dropped 5; count of bases not matched to a gene: 8. This CDR3 spans 14 amino acids. From germline, CDR1 is SGHVS and CDR2 FNYEAQ. The complete variable domain, with remaining parts taken from reference TRBV7-6 and TRBJ1-2, reads GAGVSQSPRYKVTKRGQDVALRCDPISGHVSLYWYRQALGQGPEFLTYFNYEAQQDKSGLPNDRFSAERPEGSISTLTIQRTEQRDSAMYRCASSNPGQNYGYTFGSGTRLTVV.